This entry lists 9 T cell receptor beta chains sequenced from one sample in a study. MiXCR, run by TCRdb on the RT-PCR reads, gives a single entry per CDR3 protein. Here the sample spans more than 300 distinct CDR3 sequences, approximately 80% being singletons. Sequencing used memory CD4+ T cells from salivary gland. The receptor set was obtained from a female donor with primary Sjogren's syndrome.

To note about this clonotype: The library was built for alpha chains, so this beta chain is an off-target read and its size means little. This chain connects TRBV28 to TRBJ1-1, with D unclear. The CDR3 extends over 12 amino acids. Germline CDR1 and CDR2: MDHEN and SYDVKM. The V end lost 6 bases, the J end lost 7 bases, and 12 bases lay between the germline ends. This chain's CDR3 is CASRPPFGEAFF. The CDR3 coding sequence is TGTGCCAGCAGACCCCCCTTTGGTGAAGCTTTCTTT.

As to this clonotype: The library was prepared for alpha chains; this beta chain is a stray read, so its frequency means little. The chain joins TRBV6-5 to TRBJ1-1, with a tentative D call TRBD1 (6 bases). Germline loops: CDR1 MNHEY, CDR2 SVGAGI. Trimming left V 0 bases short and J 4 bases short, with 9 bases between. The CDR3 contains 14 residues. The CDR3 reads CASSYSPGVTEAFF. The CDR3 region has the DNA TGTGCCAGCAGTTACTCGCCAGGGGTCACTGAAGCTTTCTTT.

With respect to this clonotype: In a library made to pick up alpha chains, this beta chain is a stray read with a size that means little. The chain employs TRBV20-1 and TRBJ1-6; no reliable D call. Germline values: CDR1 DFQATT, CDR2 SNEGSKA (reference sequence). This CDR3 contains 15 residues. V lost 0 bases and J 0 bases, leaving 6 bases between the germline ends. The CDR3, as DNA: TGCAGTGCTAGAGATCTCCTCTCCTATAATTCACCCCTCCACTTT. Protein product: CSARDLLSYNSPLHF.

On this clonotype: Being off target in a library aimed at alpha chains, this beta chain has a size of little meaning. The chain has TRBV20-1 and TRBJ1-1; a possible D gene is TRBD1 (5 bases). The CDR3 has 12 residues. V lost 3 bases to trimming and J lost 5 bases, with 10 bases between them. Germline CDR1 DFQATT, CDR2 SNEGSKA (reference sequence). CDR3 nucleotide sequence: TGCAGTGCTAGTGAGGGGCGAACTGAAGCTTTCTTT. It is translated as CSASEGRTEAFF.

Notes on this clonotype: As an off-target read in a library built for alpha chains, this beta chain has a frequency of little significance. CDR3 bases: TGCAGTGCTAGAATCTTTAGCGGGGGGGCCCATGAGCAGTTCTTC. Its protein is CSARIFSGGAHEQFF. The rearrangement links TRBV20-1 to TRBJ2-1, with 11 bases identical to TRBD2. The germline V gene has CDR1 DFQATT and CDR2 SNEGSKA (reference sequence). V shed 2 bases and J 8 bases; nucleotides not matched to a gene: 8. The length of the CDR3 is 15 residues.

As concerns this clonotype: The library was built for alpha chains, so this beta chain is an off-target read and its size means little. CDR3 loop: CSANPLGRSGYTF. Written as DNA, the CDR3 is TGCAGTGCTAACCCCTTAGGGAGGAGTGGCTACACCTTC. This chain joins TRBV20-1 and TRBJ1-2, with D uncertain. There are 13 residues in the CDR3. Germline V gene lookup returns CDR1 DFQATT and CDR2 SNEGSKA (reference sequence). The V and J ends lost 4 bases and 7 bases respectively, with 16 bases between them.

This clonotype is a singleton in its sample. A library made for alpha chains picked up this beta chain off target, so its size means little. The CDR3 reads CASSPRPSGRAINEQFF. CDR3 sequence (DNA): TGTGCCAGCAGCCCTCGCCCTAGCGGGAGGGCGATCAATGAGCAGTTCTTC. This chain uses TRBV11-2 with TRBJ2-1; 12 nucleotides agree with TRBD2. The CDR3 spans 17 residues. Germline V lookup: CDR1 SGHAT, CDR2 FQNNGV. Trimming removed 5 bases from V and 6 bases from J; junction bases left unmatched: 11. Complete variable domain (other parts from reference TRBV11-2 and TRBJ2-1): EAGVAQSPRYKIIEKRQSVAFWCNPISGHATLYWYQQILGQGPKLLIQFQNNGVVDDSQLPKDRFSAERLKGVDSTLKIQPAKLEDSAVYLCASSPRPSGRAINEQFFGPGTRLTVL.

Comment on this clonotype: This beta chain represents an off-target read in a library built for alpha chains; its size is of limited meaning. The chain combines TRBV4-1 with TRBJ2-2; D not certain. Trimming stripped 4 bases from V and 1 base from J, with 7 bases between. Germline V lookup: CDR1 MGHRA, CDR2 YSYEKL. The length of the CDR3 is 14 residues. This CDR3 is CASSREQNTGELFF. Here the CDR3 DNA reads TGCGCCAGCAGCCGAGAGCAGAACACCGGGGAGCTGTTTTTT.

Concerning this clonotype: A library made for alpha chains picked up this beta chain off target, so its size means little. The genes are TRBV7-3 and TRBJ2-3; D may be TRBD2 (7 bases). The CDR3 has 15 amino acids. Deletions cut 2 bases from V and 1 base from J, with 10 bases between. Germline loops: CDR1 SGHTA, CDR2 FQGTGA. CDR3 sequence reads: CASSLGGGRTDTQYF. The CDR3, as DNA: TGTGCCAGCAGCTTAGGGGGGGGCCGCACAGATACGCAGTATTTT.